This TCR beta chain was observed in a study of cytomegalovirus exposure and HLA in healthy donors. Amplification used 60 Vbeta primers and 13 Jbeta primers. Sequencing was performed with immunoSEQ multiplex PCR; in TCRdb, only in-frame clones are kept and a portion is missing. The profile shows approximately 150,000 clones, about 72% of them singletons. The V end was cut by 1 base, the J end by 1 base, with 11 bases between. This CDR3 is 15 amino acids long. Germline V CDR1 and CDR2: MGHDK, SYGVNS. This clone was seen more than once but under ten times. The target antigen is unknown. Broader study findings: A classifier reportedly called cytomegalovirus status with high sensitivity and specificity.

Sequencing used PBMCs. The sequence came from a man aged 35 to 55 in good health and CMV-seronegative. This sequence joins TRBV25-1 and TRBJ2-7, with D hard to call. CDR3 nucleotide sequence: TGTGCCAGCAGTGAATTAACTGCGGATTCCTACGAGCAGTACTTC. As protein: CASSELTADSYEQYF.